Listed below are T cell receptor beta chains from one sample, sequenced in a study of response to subunit inactivated influenza vaccine. TCRdb passed the RT-PCR reads through MiXCR, listing each CDR3 protein once. The sample has 500,000 to 600,000 distinct CDR3 sequences, about 11% seen once. This same sample was also part of a study on T cells expressing NK-cell markers.

The material was PBMCs from blood, obtained on the day of vaccination. The receptors come from a man between 50 and 59 years old who received an inactivated influenza vaccine. Both conserved end residues are part of each CDR3. Each record gives: V gene, clone size, CDR3 length, J gene, D gene, CDR3 DNA, CDR3 protein. The D gene is left open where the match is weak. Some rows mark clone size as missing; the rest say once, few, many or name a class of expanded clone.

>TRBV12-3/TRBV12-4|many|13|TRBJ1-5|.
TGTGCCAGCAGTTTTGGTAGCAATCAGCCCCAGCATTTT
CASSFGSNQPQHF
>TRBV4-2|many|15|TRBJ2-7|TRBD2
TGTGCCAGCAGTAAAAGTGGGGTTAGCGGGAGCGAGCAGTACTTC
CASSKSGVSGSEQYF
>TRBV3-1|few|16|TRBJ1-1|TRBD1
TGTGCCAGCAGCCAAGTCTCTGTCAGGGGGCCCACTGAAGCTTTCTTT
CASSQVSVRGPTEAFF
>TRBV3-1|many|13|TRBJ1-1|.
TGTGCCAGCAGCCAATCGGGGGTTGCTGAAGCTTTCTTT
CASSQSGVAEAFF
>TRBV10-3|.|17|TRBJ1-4|TRBD1
TGTGCCATCAGTGAGAGAGTGGGGAGGGGACAGCCCGAAAAACTGTTTTTT
CAISERVGRGQPEKLFF
>TRBV6-1|.|14|TRBJ1-4|TRBD1
TGTGCCAGCAGCCCAGGGACAGGAATTGAAAAACTGTTTTTT
CASSPGTGIEKLFF
>TRBV7-2|few|14|TRBJ2-5|TRBD1
TGTGCCAGCAGCTACCAGACAGGGGGGGAGACCCAGTACTTC
CASSYQTGGETQYF
>TRBV2|few|17|TRBJ1-5|.
TGTGCCAGCAGTGAAGGGCAATGGGGGCAAAACAATCAGCCCCAGCATTTT
CASSEGQWGQNNQPQHF
>TRBV4-3|.|13|TRBJ2-7|.
TGCGCCAGCAGCCAAGATGTGAACTACGAGCAGTACTTC
CASSQDVNYEQYF
>TRBV29-1|few|11|TRBJ2-2|.
TGCAGCGTTGCAGGGCCCGGGGAGCTGTTTTTT
CSVAGPGELFF
>TRBV20-1|few|14|TRBJ2-7|TRBD2
TGCAGTGCTAGTTGGGCTAGCGGGACCTACGAGCAGTACTTC
CSASWASGTYEQYF
>TRBV5-1|.|17|TRBJ1-6|.
TGCGCCAGCAGCACGGGGATCCCGAGCTCCTATAATTCACCCCTCCACTTT
CASSTGIPSSYNSPLHF
>TRBV5-5|.|11|TRBJ1-1|.
TGTGCCAGCAGTAGCGTCCGAGAAGCTTTCTTT
CASSSVREAFF
>TRBV4-1|.|16|TRBJ2-1|TRBD2
TGCGCCAGCAGCCAAGACCGGACTAGAACTGTCAATGAGCAGTTCTTC
CASSQDRTRTVNEQFF
>TRBV6-4|.|15|TRBJ2-3|.
TGTGCCAGCAGTGCAACAGGGACCAACACAGATACGCAGTATTTT
CASSATGTNTDTQYF
>TRBV6-1|.|14|TRBJ1-5|.
TGTGCCAGCAGTGCCCGGGACAACAATCAGCCCCAGCATTTT
CASSARDNNQPQHF
>TRBV5-1|few|15|TRBJ2-6|.
TGCGCCAGCAGCTCACAGGCTGCTGGGGCCAACGTCCTGACTTTC
CASSSQAAGANVLTF
>TRBV20-1|.|15|TRBJ2-7|TRBD1
TGCAGTGCTAGAGATCGGGCAGGGGGTCAGTACGAGCAGTACTTC
CSARDRAGGQYEQYF
>TRBV7-9|few|16|TRBJ2-3|TRBD2
TGTGCCAGCAGCTTATTAGCGGGGACGGGCACAGATACGCAGTATTTT
CASSLLAGTGTDTQYF
>TRBV5-6|.|12|TRBJ2-3|.
TGTGCCAGCAAGCTTAGCGCAGATACGCAGTATTTT
CASKLSADTQYF
>TRBV6-1|few|13|TRBJ2-2|TRBD1
TGTGCCAGCAGTGCAGGGGGATCCGGGGAGCTGTTTTTT
CASSAGGSGELFF
>TRBV28|many|12|TRBJ2-1|.
TGTGCCAGCAGTCCGATTCACAATGAGCAGTTCTTC
CASSPIHNEQFF
>TRBV3-1|few|15|TRBJ2-1|TRBD1
TGTGCCAGCAGCCAAGTCGGGACAGGGGGCAATGAGCAGTTCTTC
CASSQVGTGGNEQFF
>TRBV7-2|.|14|TRBJ1-1|.
TGTGCCAGCAGCTTAGTGGGACGTAGCACTGAAGCTTTCTTT
CASSLVGRSTEAFF
>TRBV4-2|.|15|TRBJ2-7|TRBD1
TGTGCCAGCAGCCAAGACCGGGACAGGAACTACGAGCAGTACTTC
CASSQDRDRNYEQYF